These 22 T cell receptor beta chains were sequenced from one sample in a study of blood T cell repertoires in COVID-19. The method was immunoSEQ multiplex PCR; TCRdb's version includes in-frame clones alone and lacks a portion of them. In the table there are 87,000 or so clones, around 82% of which are singletons. The sequencing input was peripheral blood. The receptors were gathered from a woman older than 75 with COVID-19, enrolled during active disease.

The rearrangement links TRBV11-2 to TRBJ2-7; 7 bases agree with TRBD1. This CDR3 spans 15 amino acids. Germline trimming cut 7 bases from V and 2 bases from J; bases unmatched to any gene: 11. CDR1 SGHAT and CDR2 FQNNGV come from the germline V gene. Here the CDR3 reads CASIVNRDRTYEQYF. The CDR3 DNA is TGTGCCAGCATTGTGAACCGGGACAGAACCTACGAGCAGTACTTC.

The rearrangement uses TRBV10-3 and TRBJ2-3; 12 nucleotides line up with TRBD1. The J segment lost 4 bases and the V segment lost 10 bases, leaving 6 bases of the junction unmatched. Germline lookup yields CDR1 ENHRY and CDR2 SYGVKD. The CDR3 is 14 amino acids. The CDR3: CATGGQGASDTQYF. As DNA, the CDR3 is TGTGCCACGGGGGGACAGGGGGCGTCAGATACGCAGTATTTT.

Here the CDR3 DNA reads TGTGCCAGCAGCCCCCGAGCGGGTGCGCAGTATTTT. Protein product: CASSPRAGAQYF. V and J are TRBV7-2 and TRBJ2-3; possible D gene TRBD2, 6 bases. Between the trimmed V and J ends, which lost 5 bases and 10 bases, there was a span of 13 bases. CDR3 length: 12 residues. The germline CDR1 and CDR2 sequences are SGHTA and FQGNSA.

J is TRBJ1-2 and V is TRBV3-1 (or the pseudogene TRBV3-2); D unclear. Germline CDR1 LGHDT, CDR2 YNNKEL (reference sequence). The germline V and J ends were trimmed by 1 base and 8 bases, with 11 bases remaining between them. The length of the CDR3 is 13 residues. The CDR3: CASSQGVGVGYTF. In nucleotides, the CDR3 is TGTGCCAGCAGCCAAGGAGTCGGGGTGGGCTACACCTTC.

The gene calls are TRBV19 and TRBJ2-3; TRBD2 agrees at 13 bases. The CDR3 has 15 amino acids. V shed 5 bases and J 8 bases; nucleotides not matched to a gene: 7. The V gene's germline CDR1 is LNHDA and CDR2 SQIVND (reference sequence). The CDR3 DNA sequence: TGTGCCAGTAGTTGGACTAGCGGGAGTGGTGCTACGCAGTATTTT. This gives the protein CASSWTSGSGATQYF.

The chain carries TRBV5-4 and TRBJ2-6; perhaps TRBD2 as D (6 bases). V was shortened by 5 bases and J by 4 bases, with 10 bases between the two germline ends. CDR1 SGHNT and CDR2 YYREEE come from the germline V gene (reference sequence). CDR3 length: 14 amino acids. This chain's CDR3 is CASRAAGGANVLTF. The CDR3 nucleotides are TGTGCCAGCAGGGCGGCGGGGGGGGCCAACGTCCTGACTTTC.

CDR3 DNA sequence: TGCAGTGCTAGTTTCGGGGGAAGGCAGCCCCAGCATTTT. Protein sequence: CSASFGGRQPQHF. The chain couples TRBV20-1 to TRBJ1-5, with D tentatively TRBD1 (5 bases). The CDR3 loop spans 13 amino acids. V was pared by 3 bases and J by 7 bases, with 13 bases between. From germline, CDR1 is DFQATT and CDR2 SNEGSKA (reference sequence).

This chain connects TRBV10-3 to TRBJ2-3; TRBD2 matches at 15 bases. V was clipped by 10 bases and J by 7 bases; unmatched bases: 6. This CDR3 is built from 14 residues. Germline V gene sequence: CDR1 ENHRY, CDR2 SYGVKD. CDR3 residues: CATTGLAGGNTQYF. In DNA form, the CDR3 reads TGTGCCACCACTGGACTAGCGGGGGGGAATACGCAGTATTTT.

This clone was detected once. The CDR3 nucleotides are TGTGCCAGCAGAGCCCCCGGGAGGGCGAACACCGGGGAGCTGTTTTTT. Protein sequence: CASRAPGRANTGELFF. This rearrangement joins TRBV25-1 to TRBJ2-2; 8 bases are a match to TRBD2. J was trimmed by 0 bases and V by 6 bases; bases with no gene match: 6. CDR1 and CDR2 from the germline V gene are MGHDK and SYGVNS. CDR3 length equals 16 residues. Drawing the rest from reference TRBV25-1 and TRBJ2-2, the complete variable domain is EADIYQTPRYLVIGTGKKITLECSQTMGHDKMYWYQQDPGMELHLIHYSYGVNSTEKGDLSSESTVSRIRTEHFPLTLESARPSHTSQYLCASRAPGRANTGELFFGEGSRLTVL.

This chain connects TRBV11-2 to TRBJ2-1; no definite D call. V gave up 5 bases and J gave up 0 bases, with 11 bases separating them. Germline values: CDR1 SGHAT, CDR2 FQNNGV. CDR3 length: 15 amino acids. As DNA, the CDR3 is TGTGCCAGCAGCGCTGACATCCCCTCCTACAATGAGCAGTTCTTC. Protein product: CASSADIPSYNEQFF.

The V gene is TRBV4-2, the J gene TRBJ2-3, with 10 bases matching TRBD2. V lost 1 base to trimming and J lost 1 base; unmatched junction nucleotides: 5. CDR1 is LGHNA and CDR2 is YNFKEQ in the germline V gene. The CDR3 has 17 amino acids. The CDR3 DNA follows: TGTGCCAGCAGCCAAGTTTTAGGGACTAGCGGCACAGATACGCAGTATTTT. Protein product: CASSQVLGTSGTDTQYF.

The chain is built from TRBV20-1 and TRBJ1-1; D possibly corresponds to TRBD1 (6 bases). CDR1 is DFQATT and CDR2 is SNEGSKA in the germline V gene (reference sequence). This CDR3 has 11 amino acids. V was shortened by 2 bases and J by 11 bases, with 12 bases between the two germline ends. The CDR3 nucleotides read TGCAGTGCTAGACAAGGGGGTAGGGCTTTCTTT. The encoded protein is CSARQGGRAFF.

V usage is TRBV18 and J usage is TRBJ1-2, with TRBD1 matching 7 bases. The J segment lost 3 bases and the V segment lost 2 bases, leaving 3 bases of the junction unmatched. The CDR3 loop spans 14 amino acids. CDR1 and CDR2 (germline): KGHSH, LQKENI. CDR3 in amino acids: CASSPTGVDYGYTF. CDR3 bases: TGTGCCAGCTCACCAACAGGGGTTGACTATGGCTACACCTTC.

The V gene is TRBV9, the J gene TRBJ2-7; TRBD2 aligns across 10 bases. The CDR3 loop spans 16 amino acids. J lost 2 bases, V lost 0 bases, and 5 bases had no gene match. Germline V gene lookup returns CDR1 SGDLS and CDR2 YYNGEE. CDR3 residues: CASSVGVSGRAYEQYF. The CDR3 DNA follows: TGTGCCAGCAGCGTAGGCGTGAGCGGGAGGGCCTACGAGCAGTACTTC.

The V gene is TRBV9, the J gene TRBJ2-1; D is perhaps TRBD1 (6 bases). Germline V gene data show CDR1 as SGDLS and CDR2 as YYNGEE. This CDR3 region has 19 residues. V lost 5 bases and J 1 base, leaving 25 bases between the germline ends. CDR3 residues: CASSDQNSLQGKSYNEQFF. The CDR3 coding sequence is TGTGCCAGCAGTGACCAAAACTCCCTTCAGGGGAAATCCTACAATGAGCAGTTCTTC.

This chain joins TRBV18 and TRBJ1-6; 7 bases are a match to TRBD1. This CDR3 is built from 15 residues. J gave up 6 bases and V 5 bases, and 7 bases lay outside the gene matches. CDR1 is KGHSH, CDR2 LQKENI, per germline. The CDR3, as DNA: TGTGCCAGCTCATCCACAGGGGCCGTTAATTCACCCCTCCACTTT. Translated: CASSSTGAVNSPLHF.

The rearrangement joins TRBV6-5 to TRBJ1-1, with D possibly matching TRBD1 (6 bases). Germline lookup yields CDR1 MNHEY and CDR2 SVGAGI. Trimming took off 2 bases at V and 4 bases at J, with 8 bases between the two ends. The CDR3 runs 13 residues. This chain's CDR3 is CASSYGGATEAFF. Written as DNA, the CDR3 is TGTGCCAGCAGTTACGGGGGGGCCACTGAAGCTTTCTTT.

The J gene is TRBJ2-3, the V gene TRBV7-3; 13 bases fit TRBD2. This CDR3 has 16 amino acids. Germline V gene lookup returns CDR1 SGHTA and CDR2 FQGTGA. The junction had 8 bases not matched to a gene; V was cut back by 2 bases and J by 9 bases. This CDR3 reads CASSLVLAGGGPTQYF. CDR3 DNA sequence: TGTGCCAGCAGCTTAGTACTAGCGGGAGGGGGGCCCACGCAGTATTTT. The variable domain in full, completed from reference TRBV7-3 and TRBJ2-3, reads GAGVSQTPSNKVTEKGKYVELRCDPISGHTALYWYRQSLGQGPEFLIYFQGTGAADDSGLPNDRFFAVRPEGSVSTLKIQRTERGDSAVYLCASSLVLAGGGPTQYFGPGTRLTVL.

V is TRBV30 and J is TRBJ2-5; no definite D call. Germline lookup yields CDR1 GTSNPN and CDR2 SVGIG (reference sequence). The ends were cut back, 2 bases at V and 5 bases at J, with 12 bases in the middle. This CDR3 is built from 13 residues. The CDR3 spells CAWSLGLGETQYF. The CDR3 DNA reads as TGTGCCTGGAGTTTGGGTCTCGGGGAGACCCAGTACTTC.

V is TRBV5-1 and J is TRBJ2-1, with TRBD2 as a possible D gene (5 bases). Germline values: CDR1 SGHRS, CDR2 YFSETQ. The ends were cut back, 7 bases at V and 4 bases at J, with 18 bases in the middle. The CDR3 has 15 residues. CDR3 sequence (DNA): TGCGCCAGCCGACTGAGGGAACTAAAATACAATGAGCAGTTCTTC. It codes for CASRLRELKYNEQFF.

This chain joins TRBV27 and TRBJ1-2; unclear D gene. The V gene lost 5 bases and the J gene lost 5 bases, with 12 bases spanning the gap. Germline loops: CDR1 MNHEY, CDR2 SMNVEV (reference sequence). This CDR3 spans 13 amino acids. CDR3 region: CASSPTSVYGYTF. The CDR3 DNA reads TGTGCCAGCAGTCCTACCTCCGTTTATGGCTACACCTTC.

This chain connects TRBV19 to TRBJ2-7; D is possibly TRBD1 (6 bases). Trimming stripped 5 bases from V and 0 bases from J, with 8 bases between. Per germline, CDR1 LNHDA and CDR2 SQIVND (reference sequence). This CDR3 is built from 13 residues. The CDR3 DNA follows: TGTGCCAGTAGTGCACAGGGCTCCTACGAGCAGTACTTC. This sequence encodes CASSAQGSYEQYF.